This TCR beta chain derives from a study of shared clonotypes between healthy human individuals. Across the study: Plates per donor: three CD4 naive, three CD4 memory, two CD8 naive, one CD8 memory.

Clones were sequenced by immunoSEQ multiplex PCR, and TCRdb holds only the in-frame ones, with some missing. The data hold around 2,000,000 clones, with roughly 94% observed a single time. CD8 cells regarded as naive lacked CD45RO, were positively chosen for CCR7, and omitted terminally differentiated effector memory CD45RA+ cells. Germline V gene sequence: CDR1 MNHEY, CDR2 SMNVEV (reference sequence). The V and J ends lost 6 bases and 5 bases respectively, with 21 bases between them. This CDR3 has 16 amino acids. The chain is built from TRBV27 and TRBJ2-3; D is unclear. Sequencing was performed on naive CD8+ T cells sorted from blood. This TCR was sampled from a man aged 18-30 years in good health. CDR3 DNA: TGTGCCAGCAGCCCGATAACTGGCCTCGGTGAAGATACGCAGTATTTT. This codes for CASSPITGLGEDTQYF.